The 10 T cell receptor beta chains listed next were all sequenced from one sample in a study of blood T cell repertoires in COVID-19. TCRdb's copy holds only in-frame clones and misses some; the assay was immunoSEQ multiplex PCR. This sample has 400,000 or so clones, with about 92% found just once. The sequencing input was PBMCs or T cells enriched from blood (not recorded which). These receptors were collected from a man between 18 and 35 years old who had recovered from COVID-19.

The CDR3 DNA sequence: TGTGCCAGCAGCGCAGGACAGGCGAACACCGGGGAGCTGTTTTTT. Its protein product is CASSAGQANTGELFF. The rearrangement links TRBV7-9 to TRBJ2-2, with 7 bases fitting TRBD1. This CDR3 contains 15 residues. The J segment lost 0 bases and the V segment lost 5 bases, leaving 3 bases of the junction unmatched. Germline V lookup: CDR1 SEHNR, CDR2 FQNEAQ (reference sequence).

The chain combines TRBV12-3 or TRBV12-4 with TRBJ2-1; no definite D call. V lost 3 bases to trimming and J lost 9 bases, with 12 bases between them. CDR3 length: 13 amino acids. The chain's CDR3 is CASSFSPGGEQFF. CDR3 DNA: TGTGCCAGCAGTTTTAGCCCCGGCGGTGAGCAGTTCTTC.

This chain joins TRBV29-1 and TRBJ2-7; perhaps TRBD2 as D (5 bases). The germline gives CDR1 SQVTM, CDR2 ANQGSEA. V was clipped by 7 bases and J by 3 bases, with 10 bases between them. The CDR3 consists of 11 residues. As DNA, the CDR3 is TGCAGCGGGACTCAACGCTACGAGCAGTACTTC. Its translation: CSGTQRYEQYF.

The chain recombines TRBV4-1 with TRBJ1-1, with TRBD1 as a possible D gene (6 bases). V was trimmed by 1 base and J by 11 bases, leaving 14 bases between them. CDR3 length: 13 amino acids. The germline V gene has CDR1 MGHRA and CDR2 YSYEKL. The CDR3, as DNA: TGCGCCAGCAGCCAAGTCGAGGGAGGGGGTGCTTTCTTT. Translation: CASSQVEGGGAFF.

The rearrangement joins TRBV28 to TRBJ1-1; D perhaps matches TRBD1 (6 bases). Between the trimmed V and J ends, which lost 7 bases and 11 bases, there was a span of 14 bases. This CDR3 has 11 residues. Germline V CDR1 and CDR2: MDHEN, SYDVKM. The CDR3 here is CASNTGRAAFF. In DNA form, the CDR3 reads TGTGCCAGCAATACAGGGAGGGCCGCTTTCTTT.

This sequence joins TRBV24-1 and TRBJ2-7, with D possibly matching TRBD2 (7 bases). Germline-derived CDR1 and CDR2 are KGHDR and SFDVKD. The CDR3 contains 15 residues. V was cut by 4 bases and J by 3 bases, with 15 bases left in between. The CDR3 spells CATSEGAGEGYEQYF. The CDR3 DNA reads TGTGCCACCAGTGAGGGGGCAGGGGAGGGCTACGAGCAGTACTTC.

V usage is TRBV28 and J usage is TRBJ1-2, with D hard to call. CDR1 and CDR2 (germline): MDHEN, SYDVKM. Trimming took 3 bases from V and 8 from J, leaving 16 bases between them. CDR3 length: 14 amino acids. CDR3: CASSLRSAAVGYTF. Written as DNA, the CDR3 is TGTGCCAGCAGTTTGAGGTCCGCCGCAGTGGGCTACACCTTC.

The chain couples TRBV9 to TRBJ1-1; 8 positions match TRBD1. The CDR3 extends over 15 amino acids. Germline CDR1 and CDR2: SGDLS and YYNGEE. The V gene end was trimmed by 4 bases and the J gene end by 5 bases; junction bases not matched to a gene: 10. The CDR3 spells CASSKTQGVRTEAFF. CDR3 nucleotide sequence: TGTGCCAGCAGCAAAACACAGGGGGTCAGAACTGAAGCTTTCTTT.

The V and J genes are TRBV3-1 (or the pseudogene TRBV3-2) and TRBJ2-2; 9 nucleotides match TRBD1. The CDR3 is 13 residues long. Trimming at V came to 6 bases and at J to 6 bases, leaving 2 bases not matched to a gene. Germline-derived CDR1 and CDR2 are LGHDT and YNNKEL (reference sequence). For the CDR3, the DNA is TGTGCCAGCAGGACAGGGGGTGCCGGGGAGCTGTTTTTT. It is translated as CASRTGGAGELFF.

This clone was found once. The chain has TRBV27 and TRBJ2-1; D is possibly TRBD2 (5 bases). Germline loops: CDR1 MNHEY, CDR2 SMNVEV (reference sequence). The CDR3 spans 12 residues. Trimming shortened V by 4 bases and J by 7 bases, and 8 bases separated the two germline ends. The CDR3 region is CASSSGINEQFF. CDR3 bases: TGTGCCAGCAGTTCCGGGATTAATGAGCAGTTCTTC.